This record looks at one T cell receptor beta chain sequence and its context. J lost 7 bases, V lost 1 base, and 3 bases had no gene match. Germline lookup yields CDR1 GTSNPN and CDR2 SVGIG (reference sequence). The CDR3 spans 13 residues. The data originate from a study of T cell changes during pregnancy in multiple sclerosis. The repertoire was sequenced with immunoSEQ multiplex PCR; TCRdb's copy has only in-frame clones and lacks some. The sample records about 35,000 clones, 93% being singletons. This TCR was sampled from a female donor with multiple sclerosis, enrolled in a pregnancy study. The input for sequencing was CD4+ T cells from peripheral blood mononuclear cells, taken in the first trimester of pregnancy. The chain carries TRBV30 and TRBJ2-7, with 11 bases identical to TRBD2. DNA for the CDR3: TGTGCCTGGAGTGCTAGCGGGAGGAGTGAGCAGTACTTC. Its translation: CAWSASGRSEQYF.